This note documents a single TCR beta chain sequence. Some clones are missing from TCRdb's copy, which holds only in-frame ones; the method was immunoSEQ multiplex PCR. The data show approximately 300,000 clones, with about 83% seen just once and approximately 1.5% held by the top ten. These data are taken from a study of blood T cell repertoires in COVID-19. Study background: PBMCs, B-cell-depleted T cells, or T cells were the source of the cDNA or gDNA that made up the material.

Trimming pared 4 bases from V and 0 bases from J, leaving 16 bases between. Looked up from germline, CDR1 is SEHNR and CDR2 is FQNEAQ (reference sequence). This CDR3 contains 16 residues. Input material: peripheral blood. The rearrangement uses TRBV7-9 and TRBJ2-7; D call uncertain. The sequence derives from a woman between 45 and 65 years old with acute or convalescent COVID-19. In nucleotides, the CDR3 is TGTGCCAGCAGCTCCTCTTACCTGAGTCCCTCCTACGAGCAGTACTTC. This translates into CASSSSYLSPSYEQYF.